This paragraph covers one TCR beta chain sequence. Its specificity is not known. Produced via immunoSEQ multiplex PCR; TCRdb's table is partial and in-frame only. The table includes about 7,900 clones, over 75% detected once. V lost 6 bases, J lost 2 bases, and 8 bases lay in between. Germline assignment: CDR1 MNHEY and CDR2 SVGAGI. The CDR3 is 12 residues long. This specimen belongs to a study of immune evolution from preneoplasia to lung adenocarcinoma. General study findings and limits: From normal lung to invasive adenocarcinoma, top clone frequencies appeared to decrease. Later-stage lesions seemingly showed higher T cell density and diversity than normal lung.

The TCR comes from a person between 65 and 79 years old with lung adenocarcinoma. V usage is TRBV6-5 and J usage is TRBJ2-7; the D is unclear. The material sequenced was FFPE adjacent normal lung tissue. CDR3 in DNA: TGTGCCAGCAGATCCCCAGCCTACGAGCAGTACTTC. Its protein is CASRSPAYEQYF.